These 28 T cell receptor beta chains were sequenced from one sample in a study of blood T cell repertoires in COVID-19. Profiling relied on immunoSEQ multiplex PCR, and the TCRdb table lists in-frame clones only, not all of them. The sample lists 110,000 to 150,000 clones, more than 65% seen once, with about a tenth in the top ten. Sequencing input: peripheral blood. Receptor source: a man in his fifties or sixties with active or convalescent COVID-19.

The chain employs TRBV7-9 and TRBJ1-1; D uncertain. The CDR3 spans 14 residues. Between the trimmed V and J ends, which lost 4 bases and 3 bases, there was a span of 12 bases. CDR1 and CDR2 (germline): SEHNR, FQNEAQ (reference sequence). The CDR3 region is CASSSDFEDTEAFF. DNA for the CDR3: TGTGCCAGCAGCTCGGACTTTGAGGACACTGAAGCTTTCTTT.

The chain employs TRBV5-4 and TRBJ1-2; no clear D gene. CDR1 and CDR2 (germline): SGHNT, YYREEE (reference sequence). Deletions cut 1 base from V and 8 bases from J, with 12 bases between. The CDR3 is 13 residues long. CDR3 sequence (DNA): TGTGCCAGCAGCTTGACAGAGCATTTAGGCTACACCTTC. Residues: CASSLTEHLGYTF.

The DNA of the CDR3 is TGTGCCAGCAGCTTTGAACTAGCGGGAGGGAAACCCAGCTCCTACGAGCAGTACGTC. It encodes CASSFELAGGKPSSYEQYV. The J gene is TRBJ2-7, the V gene TRBV7-7; TRBD2 aligns across 13 bases. V shed 3 bases, J shed 0 bases, and the junction held 11 bases outside the gene matches. This CDR3 contains 19 residues. CDR1 is SSHAT, CDR2 FNYEAQ, per germline (reference sequence).

The chain carries TRBV30 and TRBJ1-1; no reliable D call. The CDR3 contains 15 residues. Germline V CDR1 and CDR2: GTSNPN, SVGIG (reference sequence). With 0 bases removed from V and 1 base from J, the gap between germline ends came to 12 bases. CDR3 DNA sequence: TGTGCCTGGAGTGTAAATAGTGCGGGGAACACTGAAGCTTTCTTT. Protein product: CAWSVNSAGNTEAFF.

The rearrangement uses TRBV6-5 and TRBJ1-5; 8 nucleotides align to TRBD1. The CDR3 spans 15 residues. J was trimmed by 0 bases and V by 6 bases; bases with no gene match: 4. Germline V gives CDR1 MNHEY, CDR2 SVGAGI. CDR3: CASRRDRSSNQPQHF. CDR3 DNA: TGTGCCAGCAGGAGGGACAGGTCTAGCAATCAGCCCCAGCATTTT.

The V and J genes are TRBV18 and TRBJ2-7, with TRBD1 matching 9 bases. Trimming removed 3 bases from V and 5 bases from J; junction bases left unmatched: 5. This CDR3 has 14 residues. Germline V gene lookup returns CDR1 KGHSH and CDR2 LQKENI. CDR3 nucleotides: TGTGCCAGCTCACCCCCGGGACAGGGACACGAGCAGTACTTC. It translates to CASSPPGQGHEQYF.

The chain is built from TRBV10-3 and TRBJ2-6, with 7 bases that match TRBD2. V lost 3 bases and J lost 1; bases outside the gene matches: 12. There are 19 residues in the CDR3. Per the germline V gene, CDR1 is ENHRY and CDR2 is SYGVKD. CDR3 region: CAISELSSGSPSGANVLTF. CDR3 nucleotide sequence: TGTGCCATCAGTGAACTATCTAGCGGATCCCCTTCTGGGGCCAACGTCCTGACTTTC.

The rearrangement joins TRBV11-3 to TRBJ2-1, with 10 bases aligning to TRBD2. The CDR3 runs 16 residues. The V and J ends lost 4 bases and 4 bases, in that order; junction bases with no gene match: 7. Germline-derived CDR1 and CDR2 are SGHNT and YENEEA. CDR3 sequence (DNA): TGTGCCAGCAGCTCGGCTAGCGGGGGAGTTTACAATGAGCAGTTCTTC. Its translation is CASSSASGGVYNEQFF.

This clone has a handful of counts. The chain links TRBV11-3 to TRBJ2-5, with TRBD1 matching 7 bases. Germline V lookup: CDR1 SGHNT, CDR2 YENEEA. This CDR3 has 17 residues. J gave up 4 bases and V 1 base, and 12 bases lay outside the gene matches. In nucleotides, the CDR3 is TGTGCCAGCAGCTTAGCGGAAGGGGGCGTTTCGCGAGAGACCCAGTACTTC. Translated, it gives CASSLAEGGVSRETQYF.

This chain links TRBV5-1 with TRBJ1-1; unclear D gene. CDR3 length equals 13 residues. From germline, CDR1 is SGHRS and CDR2 YFSETQ. The ends were cut back, 0 bases at V and 5 bases at J, with 8 bases in the middle. As DNA, the CDR3 is TGCGCCAGCAGCTTGGCACTAGATACTGAAGCTTTCTTT. Amino acid sequence: CASSLALDTEAFF.

The J gene is TRBJ1-2, the V gene TRBV6-5; no firm D call. Germline CDR1 and CDR2: MNHEY and SVGAGI. This CDR3 region has 16 residues. Trimming cost V 1 base and J 4 bases, with 16 bases left between them. CDR3 protein: CASSYFRIMAPYGYTF. The CDR3 bases are TGTGCCAGCAGTTACTTCAGGATTATGGCGCCCTATGGCTACACCTTC.

The genes are TRBV9 and TRBJ1-1, with 9 bases fitting TRBD1. This CDR3 contains 15 residues. Looked up from germline, CDR1 is SGDLS and CDR2 is YYNGEE. V lost 4 bases and J lost 8; bases outside the gene matches: 12. For the CDR3, the DNA is TGTGCCAGCAGCCCGGGGGACAGGGAGATCGCCGAAGCTTTCTTT. Translating it yields CASSPGDREIAEAFF.

The V and J genes are TRBV4-3 and TRBJ2-7; 8 bases map to TRBD2. The CDR3 extends over 16 amino acids. Per germline, CDR1 LGHNA and CDR2 YSLEER. With 4 bases clipped from V and 4 bases from J, the junction kept 12 bases outside the gene matches. The CDR3 here is CASSPLSGGGQYEQYF. CDR3 DNA sequence: TGCGCCAGCAGCCCCCTTTCCGGGGGGGGCCAGTACGAGCAGTACTTC.

This clone was observed many times. The rearrangement links TRBV18 to TRBJ1-3, with D possibly matching TRBD1 (5 bases). The ends were cut back, 4 bases at V and 4 bases at J, with 17 bases in the middle. The CDR3 has 16 amino acids. Germline CDR1 KGHSH, CDR2 LQKENI. The CDR3, as DNA: TGTGCCAGCTCACTTTCAACAACAGGCGCCGGAAACACCATATATTTT. Protein product: CASSLSTTGAGNTIYF.

This chain links TRBV2 with TRBJ1-5, with TRBD1 matching 9 bases. J was trimmed by 7 bases and V by 5 bases; bases with no gene match: 6. CDR1 is SNHLY and CDR2 is FYNNEI in the germline V gene. CDR3 length: 14 amino acids. The CDR3 spells CASSLRTGEQPQHF. Here the CDR3 DNA reads TGTGCCAGCAGTCTTCGGACAGGGGAGCAGCCCCAGCATTTT.

The gene calls are TRBV19 and TRBJ2-2; D is uncertain. The V gene's germline CDR1 is LNHDA and CDR2 SQIVND (reference sequence). The CDR3 is 11 residues long. Trimming took off 4 bases at V and 7 bases at J, with 4 bases between the two ends. CDR3 sequence (DNA): TGTGCCAGTAGTACAGTCGGGGAGCTGTTTTTT. Translation: CASSTVGELFF.

The rearrangement joins TRBV4-3 to TRBJ1-1, with TRBD1 matching 9 bases. Germline V gives CDR1 LGHNA, CDR2 YSLEER. This CDR3 has 13 amino acids. The junction had 5 bases not matched to a gene; V was cut back by 2 bases and J by 10 bases. The CDR3 DNA sequence: TGCGCCAGCAGCCAAACACAGGGGGCACGAGCTTTCTTT. Translated, it gives CASSQTQGARAFF.

The rearrangement uses TRBV19 and TRBJ1-2; D uncertain. This CDR3 region has 14 residues. Germline CDR1 is LNHDA and CDR2 is SQIVND (reference sequence). Trimming stripped 4 bases from V and 12 bases from J, with 21 bases between. The CDR3 DNA follows: TGTGCCAGTAGTACCACCCTCCGGCAGGTCAAAAACACCTTC. Its translation is CASSTTLRQVKNTF. Supplemented by reference TRBV19 and TRBJ1-2, the full variable domain reads DGGITQSPKYLFRKEGQNVTLSCEQNLNHDAMYWYRQDPGQGLRLIYYSQIVNDFQKGDIAEGYSVSREKKESFPLTVTSAQKNPTAFYLCASSTTLRQVKNTFGSGTRLTVV.

This sequence joins TRBV7-6 and TRBJ2-7, with TRBD1 matching over 7 bases. The germline gives CDR1 SGHVS, CDR2 FNYEAQ. The trim removed 5 bases at V and 0 bases at J, leaving 7 bases unmatched. The CDR3 totals 15 residues. The CDR3 sequence is CASSKGAASSYEQYV. The CDR3 DNA is TGTGCCAGCAGCAAGGGGGCAGCATCCTCCTACGAGCAGTACGTC.

The chain uses TRBV6-5 and TRBJ1-2; the match to TRBD1 covers 7 bases. CDR1 is MNHEY, CDR2 SVGAGI, per germline. This CDR3 is 15 amino acids long. V shed 2 bases, J shed 4 bases, and the junction held 7 bases outside the gene matches. DNA for the CDR3: TGTGCCAGCAGTTACACAGGGGCCGGGAGCTATGGCTACACCTTC. It encodes CASSYTGAGSYGYTF.

This rearrangement joins TRBV9 to TRBJ2-2, with TRBD2 as a possible D gene (6 bases). The V gene's germline CDR1 is SGDLS and CDR2 YYNGEE. The length of the CDR3 is 15 residues. Trimming took 2 bases from V and 2 from J, leaving 10 bases between them. This chain's CDR3 is CASSVPGSNTGELFF. CDR3 nucleotide sequence: TGTGCCAGCAGCGTCCCCGGGAGCAACACCGGGGAGCTGTTTTTT. The full variable domain, with the rest looked up from reference TRBV9 and TRBJ2-2, is DSGVTQTPKHLITATGQRVTLRCSPRSGDLSVYWYQQSLDQGLQFLIQYYNGEERAKGNILERFSAQQFPDLHSELNLSSLELGDSALYFCASSVPGSNTGELFFGEGSRLTVL.

The V call is TRBV10-2, the J call TRBJ2-7, with 8 bases lining up with TRBD1. The CDR3 totals 15 residues. CDR1 is WSHSY, CDR2 SAAADI, per germline. J was trimmed by 0 bases and V by 3 bases; bases with no gene match: 4. The CDR3 is CASSDYGTGSYEQYF. CDR3 bases: TGCGCCAGCAGTGATTACGGGACAGGCTCCTACGAGCAGTACTTC.

This clone has a single count. The chain has TRBV24-1 and TRBJ2-1; 10 bases agree with TRBD2. The germline CDR1 and CDR2 sequences are KGHDR and SFDVKD. With 4 bases clipped from V and 0 bases from J, the junction kept 5 bases outside the gene matches. The CDR3 has 17 amino acids. The CDR3, as DNA: TGTGCCACCAGTGAACGTGGACTAGCGGCCTCCTACAATGAGCAGTTCTTC. Translation gives CATSERGLAASYNEQFF.

V usage is TRBV6-2 or TRBV6-3 and J usage is TRBJ1-2; no clear D. Trimming pared 6 bases from V and 5 bases from J, leaving 13 bases between. Per the germline V gene, CDR1 is MNHEY and CDR2 is SVGEGT. CDR3 length equals 13 residues. CDR3 region: CASSDWAGYGYTF. In DNA, the CDR3 is TGTGCCAGCAGCGACTGGGCGGGGTATGGCTACACCTTC.

The V and J genes are TRBV3-1 (or the pseudogene TRBV3-2) and TRBJ2-1; D gene ambiguous. In germline, CDR1 is LGHDT, CDR2 YNNKEL (reference sequence). CDR3 length: 13 residues. Trimming removed 2 bases from V and 10 bases from J, with 12 bases in between. The CDR3 DNA sequence: TGTGCCAGCAGCCAACCACCCTCGGAGGAGCAGTTCTTC. Protein sequence: CASSQPPSEEQFF.

The chain couples TRBV19 to TRBJ1-1; possibly TRBD1 for D (5 bases). The germline V and J ends were trimmed by 1 base and 1 base, with 16 bases remaining between them. This CDR3 has 17 amino acids. Germline V lookup: CDR1 LNHDA, CDR2 SQIVND (reference sequence). The CDR3: CASSIVVGGRGNTEAFF. In DNA form, the CDR3 reads TGTGCCAGTAGTATAGTGGTGGGGGGTAGGGGGAACACTGAAGCTTTCTTT.

This clone has just a few counts. The chain uses TRBV7-2 and TRBJ1-2, with TRBD1 as a possible D gene (5 bases). V dropped 5 bases and J dropped 4 bases, with 11 bases sitting between them. This CDR3 has 13 residues. Germline V lookup: CDR1 SGHTA, CDR2 FQGNSA. The CDR3: CASSKDSLYGYTF. Here the CDR3 DNA reads TGTGCCAGCAGCAAAGACAGCCTCTATGGCTACACCTTC.

The V gene is TRBV7-2, the J gene TRBJ1-4, with D unclear. This CDR3 contains 14 residues. V was cut by 3 bases and J by 3 bases, with 8 bases left in between. The germline CDR1 and CDR2 sequences are SGHTA and FQGNSA. The CDR3 nucleotides are TGTGCCAGCAGCTTTGGCGAGGCTAATGAAAAACTGTTTTTT. Residues: CASSFGEANEKLFF.